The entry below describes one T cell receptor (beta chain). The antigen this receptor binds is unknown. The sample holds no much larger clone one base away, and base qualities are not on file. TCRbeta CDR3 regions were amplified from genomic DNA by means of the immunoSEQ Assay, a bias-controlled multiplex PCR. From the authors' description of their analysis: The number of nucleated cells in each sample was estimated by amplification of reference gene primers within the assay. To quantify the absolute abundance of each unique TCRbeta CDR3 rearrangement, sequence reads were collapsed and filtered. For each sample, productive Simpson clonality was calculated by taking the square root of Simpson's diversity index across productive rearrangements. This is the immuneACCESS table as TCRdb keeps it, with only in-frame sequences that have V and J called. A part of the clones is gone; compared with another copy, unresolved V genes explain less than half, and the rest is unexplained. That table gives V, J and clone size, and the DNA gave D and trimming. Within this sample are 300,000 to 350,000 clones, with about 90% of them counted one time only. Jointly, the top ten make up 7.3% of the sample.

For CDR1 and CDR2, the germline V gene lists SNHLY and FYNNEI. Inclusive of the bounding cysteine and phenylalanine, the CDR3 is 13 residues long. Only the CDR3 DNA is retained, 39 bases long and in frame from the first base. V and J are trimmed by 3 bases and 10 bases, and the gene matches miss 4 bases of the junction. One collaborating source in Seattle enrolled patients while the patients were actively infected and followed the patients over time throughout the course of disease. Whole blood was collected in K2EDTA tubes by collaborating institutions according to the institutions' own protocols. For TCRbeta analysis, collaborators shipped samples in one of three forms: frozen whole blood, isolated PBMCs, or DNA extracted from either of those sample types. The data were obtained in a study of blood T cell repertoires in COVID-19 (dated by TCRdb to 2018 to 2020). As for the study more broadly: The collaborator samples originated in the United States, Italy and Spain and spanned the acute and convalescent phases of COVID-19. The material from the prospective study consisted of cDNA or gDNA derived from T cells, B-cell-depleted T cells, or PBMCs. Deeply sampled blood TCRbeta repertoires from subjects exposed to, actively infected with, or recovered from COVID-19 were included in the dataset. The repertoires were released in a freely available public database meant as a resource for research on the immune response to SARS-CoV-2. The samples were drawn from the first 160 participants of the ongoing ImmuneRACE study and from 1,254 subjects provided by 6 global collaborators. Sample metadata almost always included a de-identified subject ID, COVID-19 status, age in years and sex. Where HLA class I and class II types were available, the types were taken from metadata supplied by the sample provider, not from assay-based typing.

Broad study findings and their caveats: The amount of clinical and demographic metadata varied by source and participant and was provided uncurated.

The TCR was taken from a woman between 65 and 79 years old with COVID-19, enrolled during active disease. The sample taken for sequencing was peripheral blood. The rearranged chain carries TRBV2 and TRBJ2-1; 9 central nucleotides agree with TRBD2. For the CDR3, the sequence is CASSEGLAREQFF. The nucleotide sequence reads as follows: TGTGCCAGCAGTGAGGGACTAGCCCGGGAGCAGTTCTTC.